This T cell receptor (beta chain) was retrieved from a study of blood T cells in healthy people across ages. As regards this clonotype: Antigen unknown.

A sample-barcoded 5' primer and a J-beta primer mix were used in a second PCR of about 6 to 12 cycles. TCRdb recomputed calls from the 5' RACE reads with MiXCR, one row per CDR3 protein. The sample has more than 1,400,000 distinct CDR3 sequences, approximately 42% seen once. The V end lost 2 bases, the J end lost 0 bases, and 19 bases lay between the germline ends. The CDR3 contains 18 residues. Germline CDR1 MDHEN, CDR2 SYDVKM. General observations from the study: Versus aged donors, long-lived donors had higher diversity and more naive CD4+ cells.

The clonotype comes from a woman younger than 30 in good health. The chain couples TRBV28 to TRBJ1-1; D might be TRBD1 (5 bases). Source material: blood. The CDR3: CASSLALWGRVLNTEAFF. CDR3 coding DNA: TGTGCCAGCAGTTTAGCACTTTGGGGCAGGGTATTGAACACTGAAGCTTTCTTT.